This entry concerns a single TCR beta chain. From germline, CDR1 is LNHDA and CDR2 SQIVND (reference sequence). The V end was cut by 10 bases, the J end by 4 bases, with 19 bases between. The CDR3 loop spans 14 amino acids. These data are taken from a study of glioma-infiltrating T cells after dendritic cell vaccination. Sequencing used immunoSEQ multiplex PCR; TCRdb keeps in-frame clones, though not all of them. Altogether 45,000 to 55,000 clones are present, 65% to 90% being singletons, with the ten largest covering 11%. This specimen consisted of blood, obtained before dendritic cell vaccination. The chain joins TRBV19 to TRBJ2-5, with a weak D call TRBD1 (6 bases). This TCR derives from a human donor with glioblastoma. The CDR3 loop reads CATKGDGFGETQYF. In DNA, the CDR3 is TGTGCCACTAAGGGGGACGGGTTTGGAGAGACCCAGTACTTC.